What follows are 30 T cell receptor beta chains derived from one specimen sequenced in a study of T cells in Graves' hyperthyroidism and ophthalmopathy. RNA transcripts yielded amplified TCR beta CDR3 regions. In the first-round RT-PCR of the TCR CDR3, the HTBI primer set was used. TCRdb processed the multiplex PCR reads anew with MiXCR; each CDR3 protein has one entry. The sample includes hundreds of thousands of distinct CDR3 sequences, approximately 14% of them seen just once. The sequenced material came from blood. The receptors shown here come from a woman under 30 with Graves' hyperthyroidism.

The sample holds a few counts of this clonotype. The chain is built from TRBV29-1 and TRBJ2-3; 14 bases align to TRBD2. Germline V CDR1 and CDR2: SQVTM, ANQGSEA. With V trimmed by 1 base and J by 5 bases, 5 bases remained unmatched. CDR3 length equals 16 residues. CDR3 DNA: TGCAGCGTTGAAGGGACTAGCGGGGGGCACAGAGATACGCAGTATTTT. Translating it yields CSVEGTSGGHRDTQYF.

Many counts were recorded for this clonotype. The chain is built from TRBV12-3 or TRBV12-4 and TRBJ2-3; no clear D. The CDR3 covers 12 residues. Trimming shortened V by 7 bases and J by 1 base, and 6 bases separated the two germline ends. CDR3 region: CASNTGTDTQYF. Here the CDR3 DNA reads TGTGCCAGCAATACAGGCACAGATACGCAGTATTTT.

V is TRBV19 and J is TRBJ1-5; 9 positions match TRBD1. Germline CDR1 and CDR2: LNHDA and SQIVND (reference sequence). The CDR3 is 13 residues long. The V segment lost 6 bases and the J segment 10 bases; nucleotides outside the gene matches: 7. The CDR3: CASSTGGLVPQHF. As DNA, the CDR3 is TGTGCCAGTAGCACAGGGGGCCTTGTCCCCCAGCATTTT.

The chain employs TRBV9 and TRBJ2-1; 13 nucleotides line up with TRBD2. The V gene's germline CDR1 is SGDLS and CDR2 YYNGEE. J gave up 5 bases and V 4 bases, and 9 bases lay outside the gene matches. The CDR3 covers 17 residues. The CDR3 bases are TGTGCCAGCAGCAACGGACTAGCGGGGGTAACAGACAATGAGCAGTTCTTC. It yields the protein CASSNGLAGVTDNEQFF.

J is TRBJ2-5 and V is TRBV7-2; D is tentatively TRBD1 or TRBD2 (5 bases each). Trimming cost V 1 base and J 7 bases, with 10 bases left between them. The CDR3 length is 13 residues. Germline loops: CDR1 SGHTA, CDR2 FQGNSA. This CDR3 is CASSLGRDVTQYF. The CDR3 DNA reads TGTGCCAGCAGCTTAGGCAGGGACGTGACCCAGTACTTC.

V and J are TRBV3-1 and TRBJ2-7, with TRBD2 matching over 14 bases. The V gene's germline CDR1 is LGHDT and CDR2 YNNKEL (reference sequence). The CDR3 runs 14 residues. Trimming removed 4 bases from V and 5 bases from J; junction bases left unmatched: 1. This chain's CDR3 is CASSRLAGGNEQYF. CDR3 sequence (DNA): TGTGCCAGCAGCCGACTAGCGGGAGGGAACGAGCAGTACTTC.

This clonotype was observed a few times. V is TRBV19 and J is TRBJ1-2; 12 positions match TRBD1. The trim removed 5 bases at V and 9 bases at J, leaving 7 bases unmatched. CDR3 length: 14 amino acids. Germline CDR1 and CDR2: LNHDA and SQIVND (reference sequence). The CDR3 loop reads CASSPPGTGGSYTF. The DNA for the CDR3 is TGTGCCAGTAGTCCACCCGGGACAGGGGGCAGCTACACCTTC.

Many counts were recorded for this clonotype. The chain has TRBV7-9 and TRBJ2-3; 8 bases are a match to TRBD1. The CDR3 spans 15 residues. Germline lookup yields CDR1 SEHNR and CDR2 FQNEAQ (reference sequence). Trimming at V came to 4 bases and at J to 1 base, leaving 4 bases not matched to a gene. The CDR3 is CASSSRDRRTDTQYF. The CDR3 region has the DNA TGTGCCAGCAGCTCCAGGGACAGGCGCACAGATACGCAGTATTTT.

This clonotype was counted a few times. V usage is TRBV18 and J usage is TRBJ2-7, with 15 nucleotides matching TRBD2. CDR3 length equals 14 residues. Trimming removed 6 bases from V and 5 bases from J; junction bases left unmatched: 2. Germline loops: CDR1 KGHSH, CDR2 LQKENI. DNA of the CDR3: TGTGCCAGCTCGGGGACTAGCGGGGGGCACGAGCAGTACTTC. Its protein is CASSGTSGGHEQYF.

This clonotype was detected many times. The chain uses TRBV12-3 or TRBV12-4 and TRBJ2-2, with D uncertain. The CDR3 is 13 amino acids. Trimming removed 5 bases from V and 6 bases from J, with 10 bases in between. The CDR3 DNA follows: TGTGCCAGCAGTCCCCTAATCGCCGGGGAGCTGTTTTTT. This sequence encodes CASSPLIAGELFF.

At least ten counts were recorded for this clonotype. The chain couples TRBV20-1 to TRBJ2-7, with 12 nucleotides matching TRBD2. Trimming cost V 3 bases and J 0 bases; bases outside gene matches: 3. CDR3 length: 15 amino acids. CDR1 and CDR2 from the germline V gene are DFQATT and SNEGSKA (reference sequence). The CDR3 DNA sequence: TGCAGTGCTAGTCTAGCGGGGGGGCCCTCCTACGAGCAGTACTTC. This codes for CSASLAGGPSYEQYF.

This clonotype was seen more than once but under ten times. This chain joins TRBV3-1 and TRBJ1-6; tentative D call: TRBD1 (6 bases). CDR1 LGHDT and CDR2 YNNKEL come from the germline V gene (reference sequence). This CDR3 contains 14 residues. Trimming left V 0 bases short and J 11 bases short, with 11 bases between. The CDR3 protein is CASSQEGRGPPLHF. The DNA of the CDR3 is TGTGCCAGCAGCCAAGAGGGCAGGGGTCCACCCCTCCACTTT.

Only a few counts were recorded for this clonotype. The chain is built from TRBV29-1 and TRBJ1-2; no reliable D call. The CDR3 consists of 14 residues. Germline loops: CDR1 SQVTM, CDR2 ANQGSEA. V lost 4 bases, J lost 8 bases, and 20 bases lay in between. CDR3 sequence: CSVVLDHSIGGYTF. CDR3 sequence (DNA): TGCAGCGTTGTGCTTGATCATTCCATCGGGGGCTACACCTTC. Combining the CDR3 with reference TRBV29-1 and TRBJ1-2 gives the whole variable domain SAVISQKPSRDICQRGTSLTIQCQVDSQVTMMFWYRQQPGQSLTLIATANQGSEATYESGFVIDKFPISRPNLTFSTLTVSNMSPEDSSIYLCSVVLDHSIGGYTFGSGTRLTVV.

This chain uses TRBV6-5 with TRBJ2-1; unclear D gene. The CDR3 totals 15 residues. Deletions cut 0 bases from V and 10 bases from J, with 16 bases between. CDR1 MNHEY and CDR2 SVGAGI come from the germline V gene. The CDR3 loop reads CASSYSSLLLREQFF. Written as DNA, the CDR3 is TGTGCCAGCAGTTACTCGTCCCTCCTATTGAGGGAGCAGTTCTTC.

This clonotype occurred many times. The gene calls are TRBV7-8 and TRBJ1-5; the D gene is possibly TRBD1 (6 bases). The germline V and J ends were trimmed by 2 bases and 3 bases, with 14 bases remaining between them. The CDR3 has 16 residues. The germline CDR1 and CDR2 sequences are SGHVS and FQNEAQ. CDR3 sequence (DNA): TGTGCCAGCAGCTTAATAGGGGCAGGGGACAATCAGCCCCAGCATTTT. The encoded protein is CASSLIGAGDNQPQHF.

The CDR3 DNA reads as TGTGCCATCAGTGAGCCTGTAGCGGGAGTGGATACGCAGTATTTT. The encoded protein is CAISEPVAGVDTQYF. The gene calls are TRBV10-3 and TRBJ2-3; the match to TRBD2 covers 9 bases. The germline gives CDR1 ENHRY, CDR2 SYGVKD. V lost 2 bases to trimming and J lost 6 bases; unmatched junction nucleotides: 6. The CDR3 sequence is 15 residues long.

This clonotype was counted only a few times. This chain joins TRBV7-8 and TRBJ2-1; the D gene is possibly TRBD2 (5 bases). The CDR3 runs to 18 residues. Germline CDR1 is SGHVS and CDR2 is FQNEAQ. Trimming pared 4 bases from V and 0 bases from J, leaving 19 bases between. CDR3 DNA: TGTGCCAGCAGCTCAGCGTACCGGGGAAGGAGCTCCTACAATGAGCAGTTCTTC. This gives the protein CASSSAYRGRSSYNEQFF.

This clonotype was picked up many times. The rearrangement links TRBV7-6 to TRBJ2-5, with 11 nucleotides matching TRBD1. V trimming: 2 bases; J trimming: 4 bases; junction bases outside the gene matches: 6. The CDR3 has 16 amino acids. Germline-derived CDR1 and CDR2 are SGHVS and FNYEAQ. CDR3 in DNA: TGTGCCAGCAGCTTATATCGGGACAGGGGGTCAGAGACCCAGTACTTC. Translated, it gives CASSLYRDRGSETQYF.

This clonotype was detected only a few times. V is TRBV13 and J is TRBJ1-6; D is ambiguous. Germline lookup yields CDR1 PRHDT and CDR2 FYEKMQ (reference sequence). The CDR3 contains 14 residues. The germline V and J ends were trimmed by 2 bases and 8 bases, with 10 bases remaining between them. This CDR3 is CASSLFGIDSPLHF. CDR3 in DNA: TGTGCCAGCAGCTTATTCGGGATAGATTCACCCCTCCACTTT.

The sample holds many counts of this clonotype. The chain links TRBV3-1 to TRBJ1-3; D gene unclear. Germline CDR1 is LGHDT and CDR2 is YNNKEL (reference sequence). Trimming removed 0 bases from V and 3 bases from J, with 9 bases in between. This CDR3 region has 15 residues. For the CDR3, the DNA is TGTGCCAGCAGCCAAGATCAGTGGGTTGGAAACACCATATATTTT. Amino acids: CASSQDQWVGNTIYF.

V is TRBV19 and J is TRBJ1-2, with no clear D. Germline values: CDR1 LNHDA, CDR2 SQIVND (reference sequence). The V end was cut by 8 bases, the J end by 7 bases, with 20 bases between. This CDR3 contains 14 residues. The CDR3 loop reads CASVGSQGRGGYTF. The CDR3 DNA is TGTGCCAGTGTTGGTTCCCAAGGCAGAGGTGGCTACACCTTC.

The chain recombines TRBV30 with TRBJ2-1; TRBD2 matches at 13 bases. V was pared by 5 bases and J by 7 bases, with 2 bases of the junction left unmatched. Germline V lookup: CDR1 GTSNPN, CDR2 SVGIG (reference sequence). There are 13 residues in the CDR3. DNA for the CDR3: TGTGCCTGGGCGACTAGCGGGGGGAATGAGCAGTTCTTC. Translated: CAWATSGGNEQFF.

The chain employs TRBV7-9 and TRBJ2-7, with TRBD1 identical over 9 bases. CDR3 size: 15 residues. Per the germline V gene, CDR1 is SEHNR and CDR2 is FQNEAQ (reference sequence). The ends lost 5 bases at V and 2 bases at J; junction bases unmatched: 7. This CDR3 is CASSPDRGDTYEQYF. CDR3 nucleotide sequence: TGTGCCAGCAGCCCCGACAGGGGGGATACCTACGAGCAGTACTTC.

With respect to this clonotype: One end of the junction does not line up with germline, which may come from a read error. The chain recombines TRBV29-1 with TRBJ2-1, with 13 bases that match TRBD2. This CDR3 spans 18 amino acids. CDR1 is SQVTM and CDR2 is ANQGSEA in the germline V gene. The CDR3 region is CSVEAVSTSGGRYNVQFF. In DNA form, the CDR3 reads TGCAGCGTTGAGGCTGTTTCGACTAGCGGGGGGAGATACAATGTGCAGTTCTTC.

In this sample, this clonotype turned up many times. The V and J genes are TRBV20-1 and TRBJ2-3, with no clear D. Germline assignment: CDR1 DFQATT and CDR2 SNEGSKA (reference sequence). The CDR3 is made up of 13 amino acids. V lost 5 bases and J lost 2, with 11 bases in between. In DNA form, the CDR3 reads TGCAGTGCTTCCCTCGGATTCACAGATACGCAGTATTTT. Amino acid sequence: CSASLGFTDTQYF.

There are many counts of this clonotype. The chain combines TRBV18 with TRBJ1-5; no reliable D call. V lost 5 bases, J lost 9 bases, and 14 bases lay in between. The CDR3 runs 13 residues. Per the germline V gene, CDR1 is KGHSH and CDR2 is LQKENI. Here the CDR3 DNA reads TGTGCCAGCTCATCGGACGGCTCGGGGCCCCAGCATTTT. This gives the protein CASSSDGSGPQHF.

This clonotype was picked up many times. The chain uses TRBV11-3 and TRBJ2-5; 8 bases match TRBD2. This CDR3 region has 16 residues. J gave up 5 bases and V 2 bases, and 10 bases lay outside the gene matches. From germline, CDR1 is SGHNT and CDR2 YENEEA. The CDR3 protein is CASSLIVAGGVETQYF. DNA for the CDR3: TGTGCCAGCAGCTTAATAGTGGCGGGAGGAGTGGAGACCCAGTACTTC.

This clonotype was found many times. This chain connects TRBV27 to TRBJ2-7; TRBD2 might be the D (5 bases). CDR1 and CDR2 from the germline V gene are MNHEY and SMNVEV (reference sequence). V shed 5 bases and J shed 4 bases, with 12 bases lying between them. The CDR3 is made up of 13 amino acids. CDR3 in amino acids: CASSAKTRYEQYF. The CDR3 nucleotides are TGTGCCAGCAGTGCAAAAACTAGGTACGAGCAGTACTTC.

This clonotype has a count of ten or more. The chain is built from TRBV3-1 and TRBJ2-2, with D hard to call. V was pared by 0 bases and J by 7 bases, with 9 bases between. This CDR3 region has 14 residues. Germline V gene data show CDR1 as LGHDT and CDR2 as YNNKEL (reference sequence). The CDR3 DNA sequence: TGTGCCAGCAGCCAAGAAGGCGTAAGCGGGGAGCTGTTTTTT. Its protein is CASSQEGVSGELFF.

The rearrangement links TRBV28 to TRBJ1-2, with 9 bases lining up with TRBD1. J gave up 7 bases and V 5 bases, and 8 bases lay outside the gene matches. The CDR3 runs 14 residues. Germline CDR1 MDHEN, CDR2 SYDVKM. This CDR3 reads CASSLHRDRAGYTF. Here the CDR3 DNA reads TGTGCCAGCAGTCTACACCGGGACAGGGCTGGCTACACCTTC.